This TCR beta chain was identified in a study of tumor-infiltrating lymphocytes in primary liver carcinoma. Study-wide results and limits: Tumor-blood pairs (like tumor-adjacent pairs) overlapped less than tumor region pairs did.

This clonotype was seen a single time. Its cognate antigen is unknown. Because the CDR3 is missing its conserved closing phenylalanine or tryptophan, this is likely a read error. The tissue used was unsorted bulk material of about 19-31 mg. RNA and DNA were co-extracted from it with the AllPrep DNA/RNA mini kit. Surgeons resected the patients' primary liver carcinomas. Patients were treatment-naive with chronic HBV infection. Using a constant-region primer together with ProtoScript II reverse transcriptase, TCR beta cDNA was made from around 500 ng of total RNA. Libraries for TCR beta were built through three nested multiplex PCR rounds, which together made up a slightly modified ARM-PCR procedure. A C-beta reverse primer and TRBV1-TRBV30 forward primers served in each of the first two PCR rounds, at 9 to 11 cycles apiece. MiXCR, applied by TCRdb to the multiplex PCR reads, yields one record per CDR3 protein. In the table there are 35,000 to 40,000 distinct CDR3 sequences, roughly 80% of which are singletons.

CDR3 length: 15 residues. The V gene's germline CDR1 is GTSNPN and CDR2 SVGIG (reference sequence). The gene calls are TRBV30 and TRBJ2-6; TRBD1 or TRBD2 may be the D gene (6 bases each). Sequencing was carried out using tumor-adjacent normal liver tissue. This receptor was identified in a man in his forties with primary liver carcinoma and hepatitis B virus infection. CDR3: CAWGEGGSGTNVLTL. The DNA of the CDR3 is TGTGCCTGGGGTGAGGGGGGAAGTGGGACCAACGTCCTGACTCTC.